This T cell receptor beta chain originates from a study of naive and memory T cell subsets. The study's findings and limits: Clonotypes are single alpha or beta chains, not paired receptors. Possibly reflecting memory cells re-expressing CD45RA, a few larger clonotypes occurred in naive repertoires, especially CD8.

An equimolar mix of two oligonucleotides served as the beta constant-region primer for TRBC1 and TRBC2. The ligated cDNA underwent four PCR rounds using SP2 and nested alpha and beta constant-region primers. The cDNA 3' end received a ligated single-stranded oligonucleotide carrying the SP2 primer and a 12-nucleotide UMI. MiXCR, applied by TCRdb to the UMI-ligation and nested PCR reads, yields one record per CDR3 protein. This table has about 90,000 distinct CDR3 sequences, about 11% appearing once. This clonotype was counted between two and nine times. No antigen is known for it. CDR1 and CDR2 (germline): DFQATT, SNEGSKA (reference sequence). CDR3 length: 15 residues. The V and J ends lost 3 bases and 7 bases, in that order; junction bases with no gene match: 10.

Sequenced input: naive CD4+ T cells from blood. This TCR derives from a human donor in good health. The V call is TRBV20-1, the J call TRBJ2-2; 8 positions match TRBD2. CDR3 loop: CSARGSGLVGGELFF. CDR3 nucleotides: TGCAGTGCTAGGGGATCGGGACTAGTAGGCGGGGAGCTGTTTTTT.